This T cell receptor beta chain comes out of a study of CD8+ T cells in alopecia areata. Study details: A 6-month period off drug followed tofacitinib, which lasted 6 to 18 months. Treated patients' severity was scored by percentage of affected scalp area.

Described treatment: oral pan-JAK inhibitor, 5-10 mg twice daily. Trimming took off 1 base at V and 6 bases at J, with 6 bases between the two ends. The CDR3 loop spans 13 amino acids. Germline V gene sequence: CDR1 SEHNR, CDR2 FQNEAQ (reference sequence). This clone has a handful of counts. Antigen: not known. Study outcomes and limitations: Scalp clonality and expanded CD8+ clones among the top 100 fell significantly with tofacitinib.

Following extraction, RNA underwent reverse transcription to cDNA, which served as the sequencing template. Profiling relied on immunoSEQ multiplex PCR, and the TCRdb table lists in-frame clones only, not all of them. The sample lists about 100,000 clones; 65% to 85% were seen once. This sample comprised CD8+ T cells sorted from blood, obtained at week 24, from a patient treated with tofacitinib. V and J are TRBV7-9 and TRBJ2-2; D remains ambiguous. The clonotype comes from a human donor with alopecia areata. The CDR3 is CASSLGAAGELFF. Here the CDR3 DNA reads TGTGCCAGCAGCTTAGGGGCCGCCGGGGAGCTGTTTTTT. The full variable domain, its missing parts supplied by reference TRBV7-9 and TRBJ2-2, is DTGVSQNPRHKITKRGQNVTFRCDPISEHNRLYWYRQTLGQGPEFLTYFQNEAQLEKSRLLSDRFSAERPKGSFSTLEIQRTEQGDSAMYLCASSLGAAGELFFGEGSRLTVL.